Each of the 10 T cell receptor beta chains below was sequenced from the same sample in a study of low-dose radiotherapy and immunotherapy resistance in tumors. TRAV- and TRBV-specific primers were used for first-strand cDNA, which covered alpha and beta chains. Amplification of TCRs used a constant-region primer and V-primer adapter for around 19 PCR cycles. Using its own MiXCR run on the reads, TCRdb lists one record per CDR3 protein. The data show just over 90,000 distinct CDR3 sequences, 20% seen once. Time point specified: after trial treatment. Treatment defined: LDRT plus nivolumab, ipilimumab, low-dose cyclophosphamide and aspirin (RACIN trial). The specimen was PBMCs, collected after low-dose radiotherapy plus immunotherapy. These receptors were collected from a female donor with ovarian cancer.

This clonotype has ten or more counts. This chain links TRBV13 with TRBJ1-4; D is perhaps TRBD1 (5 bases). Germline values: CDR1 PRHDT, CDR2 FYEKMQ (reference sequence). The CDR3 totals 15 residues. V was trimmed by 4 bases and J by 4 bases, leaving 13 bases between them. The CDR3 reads CASSSSGGVNEKLFF. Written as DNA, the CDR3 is TGTGCCAGCAGCTCCAGTGGGGGAGTTAATGAAAAACTGTTTTTT. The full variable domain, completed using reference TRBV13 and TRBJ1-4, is AAGVIQSPRHLIKEKRETATLKCYPIPRHDTVYWYQQGPGQDPQFLISFYEKMQSDKGSIPDRFSAQQFSDYHSELNMSSLELGDSALYFCASSSSGGVNEKLFFGSGTQLSVL.

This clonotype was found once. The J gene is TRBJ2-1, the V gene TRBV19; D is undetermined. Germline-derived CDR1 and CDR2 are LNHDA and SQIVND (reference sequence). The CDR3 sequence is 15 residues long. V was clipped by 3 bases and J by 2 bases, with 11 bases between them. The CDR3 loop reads CASSMTSSPYNEQFF. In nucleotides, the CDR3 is TGTGCCAGTAGTATGACTTCCTCCCCCTACAATGAGCAGTTCTTC. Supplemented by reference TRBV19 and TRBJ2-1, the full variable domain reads DGGITQSPKYLFRKEGQNVTLSCEQNLNHDAMYWYRQDPGQGLRLIYYSQIVNDFQKGDIAEGYSVSREKKESFPLTVTSAQKNPTAFYLCASSMTSSPYNEQFFGPGTRLTVL.

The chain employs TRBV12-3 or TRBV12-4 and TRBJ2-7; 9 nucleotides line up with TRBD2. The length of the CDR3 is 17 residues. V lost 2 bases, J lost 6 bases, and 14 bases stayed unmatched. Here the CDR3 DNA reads TGTGCCAGCAGTTTAACCCCGGGCGGGAGGGCCACGTCCGAGCAGTACTTC. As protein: CASSLTPGGRATSEQYF.

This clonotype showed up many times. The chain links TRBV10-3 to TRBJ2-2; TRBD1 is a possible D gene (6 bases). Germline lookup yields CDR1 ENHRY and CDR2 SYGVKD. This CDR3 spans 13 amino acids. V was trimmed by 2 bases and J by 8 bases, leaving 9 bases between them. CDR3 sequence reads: CAISETGQGELFF. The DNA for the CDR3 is TGTGCCATCAGTGAGACCGGACAGGGGGAGCTGTTTTTT.

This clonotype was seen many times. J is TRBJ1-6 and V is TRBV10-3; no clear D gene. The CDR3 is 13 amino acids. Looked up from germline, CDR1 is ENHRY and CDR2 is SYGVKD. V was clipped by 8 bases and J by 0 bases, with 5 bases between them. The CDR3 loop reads CAIGSSYNSPLHF. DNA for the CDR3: TGTGCCATCGGTAGCTCCTATAATTCACCCCTCCACTTT.

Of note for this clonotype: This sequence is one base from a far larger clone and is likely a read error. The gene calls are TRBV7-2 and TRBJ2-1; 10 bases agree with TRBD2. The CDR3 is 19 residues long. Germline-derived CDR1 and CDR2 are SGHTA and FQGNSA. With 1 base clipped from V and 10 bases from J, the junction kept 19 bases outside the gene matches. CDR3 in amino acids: CASSLVALAGDGGLYEQFF. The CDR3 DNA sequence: TGTGCCAGCAGCTTAGTCGCGCTAGCGGGAGATGGTGGACTATACGAGCAGTTCTTC.

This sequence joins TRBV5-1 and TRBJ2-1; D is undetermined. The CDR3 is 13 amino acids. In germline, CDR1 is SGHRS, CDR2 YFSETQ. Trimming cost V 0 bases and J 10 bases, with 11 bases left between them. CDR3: CASSLAGSYEQFF. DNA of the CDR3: TGCGCCAGCAGCTTGGCCGGATCCTACGAGCAGTTCTTC.

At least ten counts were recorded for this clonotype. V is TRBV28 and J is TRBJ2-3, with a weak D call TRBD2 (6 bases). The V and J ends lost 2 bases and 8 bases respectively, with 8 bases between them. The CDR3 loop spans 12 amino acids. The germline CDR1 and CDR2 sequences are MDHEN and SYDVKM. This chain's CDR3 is CASSLGGITQYF. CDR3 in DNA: TGTGCCAGCAGTTTAGGCGGGATTACGCAGTATTTT.

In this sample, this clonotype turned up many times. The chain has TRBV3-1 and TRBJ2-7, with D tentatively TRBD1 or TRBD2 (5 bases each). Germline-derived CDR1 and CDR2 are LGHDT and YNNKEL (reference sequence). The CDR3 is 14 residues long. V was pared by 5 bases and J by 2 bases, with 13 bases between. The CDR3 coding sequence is TGTGCCAGCAGCAGGGGTCAGGGAGCCTACGAGCAGTACTTC. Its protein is CASSRGQGAYEQYF.

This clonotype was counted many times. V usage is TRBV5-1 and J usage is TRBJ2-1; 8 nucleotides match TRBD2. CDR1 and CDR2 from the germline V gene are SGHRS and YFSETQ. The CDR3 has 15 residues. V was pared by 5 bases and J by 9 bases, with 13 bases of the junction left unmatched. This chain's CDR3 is CASSAELAVLGEQFF. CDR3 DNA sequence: TGCGCCAGCAGTGCGGAACTAGCGGTTCTCGGTGAGCAGTTCTTC.